Reported below is one T cell receptor (beta chain). This clone was seen only once. What this receptor recognizes is not known. Qualities for individual bases were not recorded, and no much larger clone is one base off. This CDR3 is also generated by other DNA sequences in the sample. This sample is part of a study of shared clonotypes between healthy human individuals (dated by TCRdb to about 2020). Background on the whole study: A couple of women and a few men aged 18 to 49 years were included in the cohort. Per donor, leukapheresis produced somewhere between about 0.9 and 9 billion PBMCs. To increase sequencing depth and limit assay-specific biases, different laboratories used diverse techniques to prepare libraries and sequence TCR repertoires. For each donor, CD4 naive and CD4 memory were each given three plates, CD8 naive was given two plates, and CD8 memory was given one plate. The study deeply sequenced blood TCR repertoires of about 5 healthy adults to estimate repertoire size and the extent of clonotype sharing between individuals.

The paper as a whole reports these results and caveats: Pairwise subsampling led to the expectation that sequencing depth would affect the degree of clonotype sharing among donors. Because the study included a small number of donors, the genetic and exposure-history diversity represented was limited. Compared with non-shared clonotypes, clonotypes shared by all four sorted-subset donors had higher generation probabilities. Larger estimated clonotype richness was generally found for naive subsets than for memory subsets. Even with the large sequencing depth, rarefaction of the sorted-subset datasets indicated that sequencing was incomplete. Only blood was sampled, and tissue TCR repertoires likely differ from those in blood. When a handful of donors were compared, the shared fraction of clonotypes was around 5.1% for naive CD4, more than 3% for naive CD8, 2.3% for memory CD4, and around 0.37% for memory CD8.

Using the deep immunoSEQ assay, TCR CDR3 regions were amplified from genomic DNA by multiplex PCR. For each cell subset, the extracted genomic DNA was distributed evenly across all wells of several immunoSEQ 96-well plates, and each plate served as one replicate. For sorted subsets, about 200 ng genomic DNA, equal to tens of thousands of T cell genomes, was loaded into each replicate PCR. Purified libraries were quantified with a Qubit 3.0 fluorometer, sized on a Bioanalyzer 2100, and re-quantified with the KAPA Library Quantification kit. Each immunoSEQ 96-well plate was sequenced on its own single-read 150-cycle Illumina NextSeq 550 flow cell. The paper's processing steps were these. Because the immunoSEQ output included only junctional sequences and no quality scores, the filtering could not be the same as the filtering used for full-length reads. Sequences were annotated with PyIR, a Python wrapper for IgBLAST v1.9, using IMGT germline references to assign V/J genes and CDR3. Reads were filtered out if the reads had weak V/J assignments (E-value above 1e-6), no CDR3, stop codons, out-of-frame junctions, or ambiguous translated residues. V3J clonotypes were defined by identical inferred V gene, J gene, and CDR3 amino acid sequence. Percentage overlap between repertoires was calculated by dividing the number of shared unique clonotypes by the size of the smaller repertoire. Repertoire richness was assessed with RTK rarefaction, the Chao1 estimator, and Recon v2.1 estimates of unobserved clonotypes. Generation probabilities were computed with OLGA for all TCRbeta clonotypes obtained by the gDNA method from a handful of donors. TCRdb took this table from immuneACCESS and kept in-frame rearrangements with V and J called. Such tables lack part of the clones; where checked against another copy, unresolved V genes explain under half of the gap, and the rest is unexplained. V, J and clone size are taken as reported in that table, and D and trimming were inferred from the DNA itself. Recorded for this sample are some 2.4 million clones; 93% of them occurred a single time. Of the sample, roughly 0.36% falls within the top ten clones.

The junction shows trimming of 1 base on V and 1 base on J, plus 9 bases between the germline ends. The CDR3 covers 14 residues, taking in both the cysteine and the phenylalanine. Only the CDR3 DNA stays, 42 bases, in frame from base 1. CDR1 and CDR2, looked up from the germline V gene, are SGHRS and YFSETQ. Healthy HIV-negative adults with no recently reported acute infections or vaccinations were included as donors. Only Caucasian adults living in Nashville, Tennessee, USA were represented among the donors. CD4+ T cells were enriched by magnetic negative selection; naive cells were then positively selected on CD45RA, and the negative fraction formed the memory subset. After blood collection by leukapheresis, PBMCs were isolated using Ficoll-Histopaque density gradient centrifugation and then cryopreserved in the vapor phase of liquid nitrogen. Analytical flow cytometry was used to check the purity and quantity of every magnetically sorted T cell population. From each sorted fraction, genomic DNA was isolated and quantified by UV absorbance on a Nanodrop 2000c.

The receptor chain draws on TRBV5-1 and TRBJ2-7; the best D guess is TRBD1, with 5 bases matching. The TCR comes from a man between 18 and 35 years old in good health. Some clones in this sample may be carry-over from other donors' samples. Sequences were obtained from naive CD4+ T cells from PBMCs. In light of the paper, this sample's cell subset or site label describes: CD45RA+ positively selected. The sequenced DNA: TGCGCCAGCAGCTTGTCAGCAGGGTCCTACGAGCAGTACTTC. This translates into CASSLSAGSYEQYF.